This is a list of T cell receptor beta chains from one sample in a study of blood T cell repertoires in COVID-19. Repertoires were generated with immunoSEQ multiplex PCR, while TCRdb's copy carries only in-frame clones and drops some. Of about 280,000 clones listed, 80% to 90% are singletons. Sequences were obtained from peripheral blood. These receptors originate from a woman in her 70s with COVID-19, enrolled during active disease. The CDR3 runs from the conserved cysteine through the conserved F or W. Fields, in order: J gene, V gene, clone size, D gene, CDR3 protein, CDR3 DNA. A D gene is named only where the DNA matches it firmly. Expanded clones are given a class, and other clones once, few, many or no size at all.

J gene: TRBJ2-5; V gene: TRBV2; clone size: .; D gene: TRBD1; CDR3 protein: CASRTTTGGSETQYF; CDR3 DNA: TGTGCCAGCAGGACTACGACAGGGGGCTCAGAGACCCAGTACTTC
J gene: TRBJ2-2; V gene: TRBV27; clone size: .; D gene: .; CDR3 protein: CASSLRRNTGELFF; CDR3 DNA: TGTGCCAGCAGTTTAAGGAGGAACACCGGGGAGCTGTTTTTT
J gene: TRBJ2-1; V gene: TRBV2; clone size: .; D gene: TRBD2; CDR3 protein: CASSGLAGVSYNEQFF; CDR3 DNA: TGTGCCAGCAGCGGACTAGCGGGGGTCTCCTACAATGAGCAGTTCTTC
J gene: TRBJ1-1; V gene: TRBV6-6; clone size: .; D gene: TRBD1; CDR3 protein: CASSPGQGINGAFF; CDR3 DNA: TGTGCCAGCAGTCCGGGACAGGGCATTAACGGAGCTTTCTTT
J gene: TRBJ1-2; V gene: TRBV7-2; clone size: .; D gene: .; CDR3 protein: CASSFTGYGYTF; CDR3 DNA: TGTGCCAGCAGCTTTACAGGGTATGGCTACACCTTC
J gene: TRBJ2-5; V gene: TRBV5-8; clone size: .; D gene: TRBD1; CDR3 protein: CASSETGTGSGETQYF; CDR3 DNA: TGTGCCAGCAGCGAGACCGGGACAGGGTCAGGGGAGACCCAGTACTTC
J gene: TRBJ1-1; V gene: TRBV2; clone size: .; D gene: .; CDR3 protein: CASSTNLNTEAFF; CDR3 DNA: TGTGCCAGCAGTACTAACTTGAACACTGAAGCTTTCTTT
J gene: TRBJ1-5; V gene: TRBV7-9; clone size: few; D gene: .; CDR3 protein: CASSLEFGNNQPQHF; CDR3 DNA: TGTGCCAGCAGCTTAGAGTTCGGTAATAATCAGCCCCAGCATTTT
J gene: TRBJ1-3; V gene: TRBV18; clone size: .; D gene: .; CDR3 protein: CASSSGSGNTIYF; CDR3 DNA: TGTGCCAGCTCGTCAGGGTCTGGAAACACCATATATTTT
J gene: TRBJ2-7; V gene: TRBV28; clone size: .; D gene: .; CDR3 protein: CASTLETGTGGYEQYF; CDR3 DNA: TGTGCCAGCACCTTGGAGACTGGGACCGGGGGCTACGAGCAGTACTTC
J gene: TRBJ2-6; V gene: TRBV19; clone size: .; D gene: .; CDR3 protein: CATADTNSGANVLTF; CDR3 DNA: TGTGCCACCGCGGACACCAACTCTGGGGCCAACGTCCTGACTTTC
J gene: TRBJ1-2; V gene: TRBV5-1; clone size: .; D gene: .; CDR3 protein: CASSFLGQAGGYTF; CDR3 DNA: TGCGCCAGCAGCTTTTTGGGGCAGGCAGGAGGCTACACCTTC
J gene: TRBJ1-1; V gene: TRBV5-8; clone size: .; D gene: .; CDR3 protein: CASSLDQGPPGAFF; CDR3 DNA: TGTGCCAGCAGCTTGGATCAGGGGCCGCCCGGCGCTTTCTTT
J gene: TRBJ2-7; V gene: TRBV27; clone size: .; D gene: TRBD1; CDR3 protein: CASSSLQGVGQLGEQYF; CDR3 DNA: TGTGCCAGCAGCTCCCTCCAGGGGGTTGGGCAGTTGGGCGAGCAGTACTTC
J gene: TRBJ1-6; V gene: TRBV12-5; clone size: .; D gene: .; CDR3 protein: CASGLVHRARNSPLHF; CDR3 DNA: TGTGCTAGTGGTTTGGTCCACAGGGCGCGTAATTCACCCCTCCACTTT
J gene: TRBJ1-5; V gene: TRBV6-5; clone size: .; D gene: .; CDR3 protein: CASSTYSNQPQHF; CDR3 DNA: TGTGCCAGCAGCACCTATAGCAATCAGCCCCAGCATTTT
J gene: TRBJ1-3; V gene: TRBV7-9; clone size: .; D gene: .; CDR3 protein: CASSNVGSGGNTIYF; CDR3 DNA: TGTGCCAGCAGTAACGTGGGTTCGGGTGGAAACACCATATATTTT
J gene: TRBJ1-2; V gene: TRBV29-1; clone size: .; D gene: .; CDR3 protein: CSVRGSYGYTF; CDR3 DNA: TGCAGCGTTAGGGGCTCCTATGGCTACACCTTC
J gene: TRBJ2-7; V gene: TRBV21-1; clone size: .; D gene: .; CDR3 protein: CASSPPRLAARYEQYF; CDR3 DNA: TGTGCCAGCAGCCCCCCCCGGCTAGCGGCGAGGTACGAGCAGTACTTC
J gene: TRBJ2-3; V gene: TRBV10-3; clone size: .; D gene: TRBD2; CDR3 protein: CAISDTSGGGGGTDTQYF; CDR3 DNA: TGTGCCATCAGTGATACTAGCGGGGGGGGAGGAGGCACAGATACGCAGTATTTT